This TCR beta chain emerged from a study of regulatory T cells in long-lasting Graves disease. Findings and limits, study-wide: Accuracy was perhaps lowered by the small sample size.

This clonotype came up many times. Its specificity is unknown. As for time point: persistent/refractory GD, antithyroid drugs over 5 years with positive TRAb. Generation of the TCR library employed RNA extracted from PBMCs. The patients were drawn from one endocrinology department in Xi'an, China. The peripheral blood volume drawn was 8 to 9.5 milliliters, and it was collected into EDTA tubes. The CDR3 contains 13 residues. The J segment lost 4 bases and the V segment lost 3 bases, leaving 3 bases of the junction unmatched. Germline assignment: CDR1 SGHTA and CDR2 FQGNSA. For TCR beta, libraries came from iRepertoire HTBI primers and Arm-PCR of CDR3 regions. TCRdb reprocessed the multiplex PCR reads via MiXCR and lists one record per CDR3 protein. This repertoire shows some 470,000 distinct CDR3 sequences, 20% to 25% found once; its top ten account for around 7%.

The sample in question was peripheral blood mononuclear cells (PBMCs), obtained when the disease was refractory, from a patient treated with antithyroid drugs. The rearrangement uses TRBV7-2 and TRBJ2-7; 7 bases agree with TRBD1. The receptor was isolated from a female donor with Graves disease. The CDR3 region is CASSFDREYEQYF. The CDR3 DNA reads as TGTGCCAGCAGCTTCGACAGGGAGTACGAGCAGTACTTC.